This TCR beta chain is drawn from a study of T cell responses to AZD1222 COVID-19 vaccine (dated by TCRdb to about 2021). The study in broad terms: AZD1222 recipients with second doses at about 4 weeks or about 12 weeks were pooled, because spike-specific TCR depth and breadth did not differ between schedules. TCR sequencing covered 233 trial participants: some 210 given two doses of AZD1222 and 26 given two doses of MenACWY control vaccine. Trial participants were enrolled into age subgroups of 18-55, 56-69 and 70-plus years, which contained around 150, 28 and 57 TCR-sequenced participants, respectively.

What the study reported, not specific to this receptor: Participants were mostly white British, with more females than males. The authors suggested clonal diversity may have been underestimated. The whole spike protein was spanned by vaccine-associated CD4 TCRs, and dominant responses were seen in regions 160-218 and 743-854. Because no samples from the day 14 peak response were available, repertoires could be characterized only after the peak T cell response. In the small 56-69-year group, the increase in depth fell short of significance, most likely because of low power. Nearly half of unique spike-specific TCRs reportedly recognized epitopes outside regions mutated in the B.1.351 and B.1.1.7 variants. Conclusions about previously exposed vaccinees are limited, since just 5 to 7 AZD1222 recipients were seropositive for SARS-CoV-2 at baseline. A significant rise in spike-specific TCR breadth and depth was observed after two AZD1222 doses relative to day 0 and relative to MenACWY recipients.

The V and J ends are trimmed by 1 base and 2 bases, leaving 11 bases between them. The germline V gene gives CDR1 as MGHDK and CDR2 as SYGVNS. Reading from cysteine to phenylalanine, the CDR3 counts 16 amino acids. Solely the CDR3 DNA is kept, with 48 bases framed from the first base. The CDR3 regions of human TCRbeta chains were analyzed by immunosequencing. For the original study's pipeline: TCRs in the repertoires were compared against a reference library of SARS-CoV-2-specific TCRs that had been generated with the MIRA antigen-specificity platform. Breadth was defined as the fraction of unique TCRs that were SARS-CoV-2-associated. Depth was defined as the fraction of total T cells that were SARS-CoV-2-associated. Using the MIRA data, each spike-specific TCR was mapped to the spike region that the TCR reacts to and placed in a CD4 or CD8 class. Log10-transformed breadth and depth values were compared by one-way ANOVA with Sidak's multiple comparisons tests. TCRdb retrieved this table from immuneACCESS and kept in-frame rearrangements only. Not all clones are present; in checked studies, unresolved V genes account for under half, and no reason is known for the remainder. The V and J calls and clone size were taken over from that table, and D and trimming were inferred from the DNA. Counted in this sample were around 160,000 clones; roughly 88% of them appeared once. The top ten hold over 13% of the sample.

A single count supports this clone. This receptor's antigen is unknown. Base-call qualities are not available, and no considerably larger clone is one nucleotide away. What the time point label conveys for this sample: baseline before first vaccination. Samples from vaccinated people were obtained from the UK trials COV001 and COV002, which included a single-blind randomized controlled phase 2/3 trial of AZD1222 (ChAdOx1 nCoV-19) in healthy adults. For TCRbeta chain sequencing, PBMC samples were collected from trial participants at day 0 and at day 28 after the second dose. This sequence was found in an adult in good health. The sequence is built from TRBV25-1 and TRBJ1-4; a tentative D match to TRBD1 spans 5 bases. This material consisted of peripheral blood, taken on day 0 of AZD1222 vaccination. The DNA reads as follows: TGTGCCAGCAGTGAATCGGGGGGGTTTACTAATGAAAAACTGTTTTTT. It translates to CASSESGGFTNEKLFF.